The clone carrying this T cell receptor (beta chain) has a single count. 13 Jbeta primers and 60 Vbeta primers were used for the PCR. The table came from immunoSEQ multiplex PCR; TCRdb's copy has only in-frame clones and leaves some out. The data hold roughly 100,000 clones, with roughly 63% observed a single time. The source of the sample is a study of cytomegalovirus exposure and HLA in healthy donors. The germline CDR1 and CDR2 sequences are SNHLY and FYNNEI. The CDR3 loop spans 14 amino acids. Unmatched junction bases numbered 6, after V lost 4 bases and J lost 9 bases. The clonotype was recovered from a woman aged 50 to 60 in good health and CMV-seropositive. The material sequenced was PBMCs. The chain recombines TRBV2 with TRBJ1-6; TRBD1 agrees at 7 bases. The DNA for the CDR3 is TGTGCCAGCAGTGCCGGGACAGACCTTTCACCCCTCCACTTT. Its protein is CASSAGTDLSPLHF.